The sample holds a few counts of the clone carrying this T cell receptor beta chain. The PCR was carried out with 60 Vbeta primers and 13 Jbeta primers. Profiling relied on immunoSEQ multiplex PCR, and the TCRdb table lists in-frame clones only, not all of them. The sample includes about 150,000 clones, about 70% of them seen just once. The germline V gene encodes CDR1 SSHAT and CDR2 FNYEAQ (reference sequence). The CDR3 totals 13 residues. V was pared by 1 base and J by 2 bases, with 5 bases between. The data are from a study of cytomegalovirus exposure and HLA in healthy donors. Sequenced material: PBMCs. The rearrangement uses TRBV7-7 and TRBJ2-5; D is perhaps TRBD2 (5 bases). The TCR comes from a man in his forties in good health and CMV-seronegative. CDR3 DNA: TGTGCCAGCAGCTTAGGGGAGCAAGAGACCCAGTACTTC. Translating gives CASSLGEQETQYF.